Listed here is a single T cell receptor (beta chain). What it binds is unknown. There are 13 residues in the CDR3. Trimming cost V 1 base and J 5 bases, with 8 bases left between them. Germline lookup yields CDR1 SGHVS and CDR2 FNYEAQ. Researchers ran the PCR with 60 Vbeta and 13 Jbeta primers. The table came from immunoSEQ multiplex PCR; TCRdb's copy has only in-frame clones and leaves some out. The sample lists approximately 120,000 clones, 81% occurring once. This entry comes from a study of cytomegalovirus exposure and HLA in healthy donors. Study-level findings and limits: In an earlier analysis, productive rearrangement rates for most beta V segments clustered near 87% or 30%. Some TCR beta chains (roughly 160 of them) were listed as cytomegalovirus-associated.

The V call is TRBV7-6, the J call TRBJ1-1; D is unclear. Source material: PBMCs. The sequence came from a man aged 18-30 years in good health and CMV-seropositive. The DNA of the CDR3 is TGTGCCAGCAGCTTAGGTGGGAGAACTGAAGCTTTCTTT. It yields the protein CASSLGGRTEAFF.